One and the same sample provided the 20 T cell receptor beta chains below, sequenced in a study of blood T cell repertoires in COVID-19 (dated by TCRdb to the early 2020s). To prepare the library, the immunoSEQ multiplex PCR assay was applied. The clones in this table, taken by TCRdb from immuneACCESS, are in-frame only. Not every clone is retained; where verified, under half of the shortfall comes from an unresolved V gene, and the cause of the rest is unknown. The sample contains over 150,000 clones, approximately 83% of them found a single time. About 7% of the sample is in the top ten clones. Sequenced material: peripheral blood. The source of these receptors is a woman between 40 and 55 years old with COVID-19, enrolled during active disease.

V is TRBV3-1 (or the pseudogene TRBV3-2) and J is TRBJ2-3; 10 nucleotides agree with TRBD2. This CDR3 contains 17 residues. Trimming cost V 2 bases and J 3 bases; bases outside gene matches: 8. Looked up from germline, CDR1 is LGHDT and CDR2 is YNNKEL (reference sequence). In DNA, the CDR3 is TGTGCCAGCAGCCAATTGACTAGCGGGCCCGGTACAGATACGCAGTATTTT. Amino acids: CASSQLTSGPGTDTQYF.

V is TRBV11-3 and J is TRBJ1-1; no clear D gene. Trimming shortened V by 4 bases and J by 1 base, and 13 bases separated the two germline ends. The germline V gene has CDR1 SGHNT and CDR2 YENEEA. The CDR3 runs to 15 residues. As DNA, the CDR3 is TGTGCCAGCAGCTCCGCTGACAACCCGAACACTGAAGCTTTCTTT. Protein sequence: CASSSADNPNTEAFF.

The chain links TRBV11-2 to TRBJ1-5, with 8 nucleotides matching TRBD1. Looked up from germline, CDR1 is SGHAT and CDR2 is FQNNGV. The V segment lost 1 base and the J segment 8 bases; nucleotides outside the gene matches: 13. The CDR3 contains 17 residues. The DNA of the CDR3 is TGTGCCAGCAGCTTAGGGAAGAACAGGGGGGGAATCAAGCCCCAGCATTTT. It yields the protein CASSLGKNRGGIKPQHF. Looking up the rest from reference TRBV11-2 and TRBJ1-5 gives the full variable domain: EAGVAQSPRYKIIEKRQSVAFWCNPISGHATLYWYQQILGQGPKLLIQFQNNGVVDDSQLPKDRFSAERLKGVDSTLKIQPAKLEDSAVYLCASSLGKNRGGIKPQHFGDGTRLSIL.

The genes are TRBV21-1 and TRBJ1-5. TRBV21-1 is a pseudogene segment. CDR3 size: 15 residues. The CDR3 DNA follows: TGTGCCAGCAGCAGTTTCGCCGCTAATCATCAGCCCCAGCATTTT. Its translation: CASSSFAANHQPQHF.

V usage is TRBV2 and J usage is TRBJ1-2; TRBD1 matches 11 bases. The ends lost 5 bases at V and 2 bases at J; junction bases unmatched: 1. CDR1 and CDR2 from the germline V gene are SNHLY and FYNNEI. This CDR3 is 14 amino acids long. The CDR3 DNA follows: TGTGCCAGCAGTTGGGACAGGGGGAACTATGGCTACACCTTC. It specifies CASSWDRGNYGYTF.

Written as DNA, the CDR3 is TGTGCCAGCAGCGTAGGGGCAGGGAATGGAAACACCATATATTTT. Protein: CASSVGAGNGNTIYF. The chain joins TRBV9 to TRBJ1-3; weak D call: TRBD1 (5 bases). Trimming cost V 0 bases and J 3 bases, with 10 bases left between them. Germline assignment: CDR1 SGDLS and CDR2 YYNGEE. The CDR3 is 15 amino acids.

The chain is built from TRBV9 and TRBJ2-3, with 9 bases that match TRBD2. Germline trimming cut 0 bases from V and 3 bases from J; bases unmatched to any gene: 8. This CDR3 is 17 amino acids long. The V gene's germline CDR1 is SGDLS and CDR2 YYNGEE. The CDR3, as DNA: TGTGCCAGCAGCGTAGGTTCCCTAGCGGGACGAACAGATACGCAGTATTTT. Its protein is CASSVGSLAGRTDTQYF.

Only a few counts were recorded for this clone. V usage is TRBV15 and J usage is TRBJ2-2; no reliable D call. The CDR3 runs 14 residues. V was cut by 0 bases and J by 5 bases, with 7 bases left in between. Germline CDR1 and CDR2: LNHNV and YYDKDF (reference sequence). CDR3 nucleotide sequence: TGTGCCACCAGCAGAGAAGAGGAAACCGGGGAGCTGTTTTTT. Protein product: CATSREEETGELFF. The full variable domain, rest sourced from reference TRBV15 and TRBJ2-2, is DAMVIQNPRYQVTQFGKPVTLSCSQTLNHNVMYWYQQKSSQAPKLLFHYYDKDFNNEADTPDNFQSRRPNTSFCFLDIRSPGLGDTAMYLCATSREEETGELFFGEGSRLTVL.

This clone came up once. The chain has TRBV27 and TRBJ1-3; D is unclear. The CDR3 has 18 residues. Germline CDR1 and CDR2: MNHEY and SMNVEV (reference sequence). V was clipped by 0 bases and J by 0 bases, with 15 bases between them. In nucleotides, the CDR3 is TGTGCCAGCAGTTTATCCCCCCGCGACGGAGGCTCTGGAAACACCATATATTTT. Translated, it gives CASSLSPRDGGSGNTIYF.

CDR3 in amino acids: CASADPTSNEQFF. The CDR3 region has the DNA TGTGCCAGCGCTGACCCGACAAGTAATGAGCAGTTCTTC. The chain is built from TRBV12-1 and TRBJ2-1; the D call in the table, TRBD1, was not verified against the DNA. TRBV12-1 is a known pseudogene. This CDR3 region has 13 residues.

This chain uses TRBV2 with TRBJ1-1; 8 positions match TRBD1. Germline V gives CDR1 SNHLY, CDR2 FYNNEI. V shed 8 bases and J 3 bases; nucleotides not matched to a gene: 11. The CDR3 length is 15 residues. DNA for the CDR3: TGTGCCAGCCGAGACAGGGGAGGGGGGGACACTGAAGCTTTCTTT. Its protein is CASRDRGGGDTEAFF.

This rearrangement joins TRBV11-2 to TRBJ2-2; possibly TRBD2 for D (5 bases). The CDR3 extends over 15 amino acids. Trimming removed 5 bases at V and 6 bases at J, with 16 bases between. Germline V CDR1 and CDR2: SGHAT, FQNNGV. The CDR3 region is CASSEARGWSGELFF. CDR3 coding DNA: TGTGCCAGCAGCGAAGCTCGGGGTTGGTCCGGGGAGCTGTTTTTT.

This clone was seen a few times. The rearrangement uses TRBV7-2 and TRBJ1-1; D may be TRBD1 (5 bases). From germline, CDR1 is SGHTA and CDR2 FQGNSA. The CDR3 extends over 17 amino acids. Trimming pared 5 bases from V and 1 base from J, leaving 20 bases between. The CDR3 bases are TGTGCCAGCAGCCTTAATGCGGCGGGACTTCCGAACACTGAAGCTTTCTTT. This translates into CASSLNAAGLPNTEAFF.

This clone has only a few counts. J is TRBJ2-1 and V is TRBV10-2; 8 nucleotides agree with TRBD2. This CDR3 has 14 amino acids. Germline CDR1 and CDR2: WSHSY and SAAADI. The V segment lost 9 bases and the J segment 3 bases; nucleotides outside the gene matches: 7. The CDR3 DNA is TGCGCCAGTTTTAGCGGGGCCAGCTACAATGAGCAGTTCTTC. The encoded protein is CASFSGASYNEQFF.

V gene TRBV7-3 combines with J gene TRBJ2-3; D ambiguous. The CDR3 is made up of 13 amino acids. Germline CDR1 is SGHTA and CDR2 is FQGTGA. V was pared by 2 bases and J by 4 bases, with 7 bases between. CDR3: CASSLYSPDTQYF. The DNA for the CDR3 is TGTGCCAGCAGCTTATACAGCCCAGATACGCAGTATTTT.

The chain recombines TRBV6-5 with TRBJ2-6; D uncertain. Germline V gives CDR1 MNHEY, CDR2 SVGAGI. Trimming took off 2 bases at V and 4 bases at J, with 6 bases between the two ends. The CDR3 has 14 residues. Here the CDR3 reads CASSYSLGANVLTF. CDR3 DNA: TGTGCCAGCAGTTACAGCCTAGGGGCCAACGTCCTGACTTTC.

This rearrangement joins TRBV24-1 to TRBJ2-7; no clear D. The V and J ends lost 4 bases and 5 bases respectively, with 11 bases between them. The CDR3 consists of 13 residues. Germline loops: CDR1 KGHDR, CDR2 SFDVKD. CDR3 amino acids: CATSDRGRDEQYF. CDR3 bases: TGTGCCACCAGTGACCGCGGTCGGGACGAGCAGTACTTC.

This chain links TRBV19 with TRBJ1-1; 10 bases match TRBD1. This CDR3 has 15 amino acids. From germline, CDR1 is LNHDA and CDR2 SQIVND (reference sequence). Trimming at V came to 2 bases and at J to 5 bases, leaving 5 bases not matched to a gene. The CDR3 sequence: CASSISGTGVTEAFF. DNA of the CDR3: TGTGCCAGTAGTATATCCGGGACAGGGGTAACTGAAGCTTTCTTT. Using reference TRBV19 and TRBJ1-1 for the parts outside the CDR3, the full variable domain is DGGITQSPKYLFRKEGQNVTLSCEQNLNHDAMYWYRQDPGQGLRLIYYSQIVNDFQKGDIAEGYSVSREKKESFPLTVTSAQKNPTAFYLCASSISGTGVTEAFFGQGTRLTVV.

The genes are TRBV7-9 and TRBJ1-2, with D maybe TRBD1 (6 bases). The germline V gene encodes CDR1 SEHNR and CDR2 FQNEAQ (reference sequence). Trimming removed 5 bases from V and 0 bases from J, with 16 bases in between. The length of the CDR3 is 16 residues. The CDR3 loop is CASSLTLTGANYGYTF. CDR3 coding DNA: TGTGCCAGCAGCCTTACATTGACAGGAGCTAACTATGGCTACACCTTC.

This clone ranks as medium-sized. The same CDR3 arises from other DNA sequences in this sample as well. J is TRBJ2-7 and V is TRBV9, with 7 bases matching TRBD1. The CDR3 has 13 residues. The germline gives CDR1 SGDLS, CDR2 YYNGEE. J gave up 2 bases and V 3 bases, and 2 bases lay outside the gene matches. The CDR3 coding sequence is TGTGCCAGCAGCGGTCAGGGGGCCTACGAGCAGTACTTC. This sequence encodes CASSGQGAYEQYF.